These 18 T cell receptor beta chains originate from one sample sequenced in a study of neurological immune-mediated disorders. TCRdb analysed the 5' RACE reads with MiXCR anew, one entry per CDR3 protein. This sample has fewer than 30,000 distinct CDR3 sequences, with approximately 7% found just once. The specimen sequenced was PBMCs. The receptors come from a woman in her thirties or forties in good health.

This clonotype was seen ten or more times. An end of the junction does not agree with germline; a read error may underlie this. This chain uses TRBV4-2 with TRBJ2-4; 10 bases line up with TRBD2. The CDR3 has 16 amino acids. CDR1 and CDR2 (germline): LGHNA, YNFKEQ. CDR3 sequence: CASSQTSHSGRLNPDF. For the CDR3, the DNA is TGTGCCAGCAGCCAAACTTCACATAGCGGGAGGCTAAATCCAGACTTC.

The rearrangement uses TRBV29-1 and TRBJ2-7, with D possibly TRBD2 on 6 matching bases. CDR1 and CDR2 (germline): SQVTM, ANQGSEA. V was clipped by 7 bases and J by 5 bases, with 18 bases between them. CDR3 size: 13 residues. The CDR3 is CSAGGRNTDEQYF. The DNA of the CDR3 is TGCAGCGCAGGAGGGCGGAACACCGACGAGCAGTACTTC.

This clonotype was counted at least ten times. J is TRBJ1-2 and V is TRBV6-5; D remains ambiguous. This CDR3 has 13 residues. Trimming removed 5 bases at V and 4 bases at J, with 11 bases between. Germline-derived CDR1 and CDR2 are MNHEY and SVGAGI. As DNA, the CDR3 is TGTGCCAGCAGTCAACATGCCCTCTATGGCTACACCTTC. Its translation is CASSQHALYGYTF.

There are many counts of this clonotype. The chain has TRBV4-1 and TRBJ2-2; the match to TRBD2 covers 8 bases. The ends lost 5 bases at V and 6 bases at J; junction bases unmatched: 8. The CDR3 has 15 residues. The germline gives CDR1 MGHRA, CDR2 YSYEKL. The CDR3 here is CASSDPLLAAGELFF. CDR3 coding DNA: TGCGCCAGCAGCGATCCCTTACTAGCGGCCGGGGAGCTGTTTTTT.

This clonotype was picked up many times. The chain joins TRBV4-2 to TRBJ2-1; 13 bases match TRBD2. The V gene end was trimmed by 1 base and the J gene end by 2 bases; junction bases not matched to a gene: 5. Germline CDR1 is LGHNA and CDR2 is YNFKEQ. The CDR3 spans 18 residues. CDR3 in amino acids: CASSQVIGTSGTYNEQFF. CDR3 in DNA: TGTGCCAGCAGCCAAGTAATAGGGACTAGCGGGACCTACAATGAGCAGTTCTTC.

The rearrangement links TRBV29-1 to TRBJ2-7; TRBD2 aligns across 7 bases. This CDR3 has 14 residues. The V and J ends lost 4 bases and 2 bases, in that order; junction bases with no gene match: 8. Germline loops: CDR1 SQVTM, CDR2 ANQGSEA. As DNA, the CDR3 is TGCAGCGTTGGAGACACTAGCGCGACCTACGAGCAGTACTTC. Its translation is CSVGDTSATYEQYF.

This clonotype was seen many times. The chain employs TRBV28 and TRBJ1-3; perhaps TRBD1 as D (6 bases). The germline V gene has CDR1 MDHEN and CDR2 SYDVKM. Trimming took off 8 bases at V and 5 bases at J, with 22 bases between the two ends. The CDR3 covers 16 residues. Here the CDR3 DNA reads TGTGCCAGCGGACTTAGCAGCGGGAGGGGGAGAAACACCATATATTTT. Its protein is CASGLSSGRGRNTIYF.

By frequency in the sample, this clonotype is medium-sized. This CDR3 is CASSPLAGVGEQYF. CDR3 sequence (DNA): TGTGCCAGCAGCCCTCTAGCGGGAGTAGGAGAGCAGTACTTC. The chain has TRBV5-6 and TRBJ2-7, with 10 bases fitting TRBD2. The CDR3 is 14 amino acids. J was trimmed by 7 bases and V by 4 bases; bases with no gene match: 8. Looked up from germline, CDR1 is SGHDT and CDR2 is YYEEEE.

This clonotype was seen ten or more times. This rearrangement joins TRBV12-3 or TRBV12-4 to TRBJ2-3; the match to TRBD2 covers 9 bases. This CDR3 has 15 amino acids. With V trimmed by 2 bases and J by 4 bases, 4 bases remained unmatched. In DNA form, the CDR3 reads TGTGCCAGCAGTTTAAGGGCGGGAGGGGCAGATACGCAGTATTTT. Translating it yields CASSLRAGGADTQYF.

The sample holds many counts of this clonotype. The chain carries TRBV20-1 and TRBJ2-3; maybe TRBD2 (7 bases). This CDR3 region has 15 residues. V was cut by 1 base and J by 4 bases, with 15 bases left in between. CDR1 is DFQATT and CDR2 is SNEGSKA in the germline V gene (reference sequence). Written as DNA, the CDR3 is TGCAGTGCTAGAGGAAGGGGGGGGGGGCCAGATACGCAGTATTTT. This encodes CSARGRGGGPDTQYF.

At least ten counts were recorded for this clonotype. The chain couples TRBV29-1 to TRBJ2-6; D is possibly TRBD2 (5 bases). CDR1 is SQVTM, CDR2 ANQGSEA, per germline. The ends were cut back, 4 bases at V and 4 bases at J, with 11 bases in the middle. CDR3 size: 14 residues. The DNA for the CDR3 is TGCAGCGTTGGCAGAGGGCTCGGGGCCAACGTCCTGACTTTC. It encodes CSVGRGLGANVLTF.

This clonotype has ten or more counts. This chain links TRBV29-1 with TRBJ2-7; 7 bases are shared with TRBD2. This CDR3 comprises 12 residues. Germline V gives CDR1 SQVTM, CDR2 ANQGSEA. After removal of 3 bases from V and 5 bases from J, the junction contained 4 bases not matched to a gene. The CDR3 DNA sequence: TGCAGCGTTGAGGGAGGGACGGACGAGCAGTACTTC. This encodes CSVEGGTDEQYF.

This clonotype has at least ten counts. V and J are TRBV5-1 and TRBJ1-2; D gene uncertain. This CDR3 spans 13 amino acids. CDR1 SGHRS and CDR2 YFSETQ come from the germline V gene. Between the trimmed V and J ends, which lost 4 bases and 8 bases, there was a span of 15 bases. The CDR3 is CASSPTAPSGYTF. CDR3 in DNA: TGCGCCAGCAGCCCGACGGCCCCCTCCGGCTACACCTTC.

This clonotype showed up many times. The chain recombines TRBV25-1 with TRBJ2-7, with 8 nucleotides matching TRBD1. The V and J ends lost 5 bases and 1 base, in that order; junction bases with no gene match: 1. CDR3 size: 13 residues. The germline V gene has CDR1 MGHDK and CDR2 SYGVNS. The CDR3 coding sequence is TGTGCCAGCAGTCACAGGGGGTCCTACGAGCAGTACTTC. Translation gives CASSHRGSYEQYF.

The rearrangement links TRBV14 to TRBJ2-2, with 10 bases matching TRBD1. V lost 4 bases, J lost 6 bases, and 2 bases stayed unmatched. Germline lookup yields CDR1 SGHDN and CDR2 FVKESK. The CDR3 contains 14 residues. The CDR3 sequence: CASSRGTGAGELFF. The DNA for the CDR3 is TGTGCCAGCAGCCGGGGGACAGGGGCCGGGGAGCTGTTTTTT.

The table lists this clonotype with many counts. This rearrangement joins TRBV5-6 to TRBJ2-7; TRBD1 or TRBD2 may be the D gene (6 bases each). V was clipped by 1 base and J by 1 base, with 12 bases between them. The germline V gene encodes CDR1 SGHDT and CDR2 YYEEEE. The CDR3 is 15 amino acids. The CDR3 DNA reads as TGTGCCAGCAGCTTGTATTCGGGGGCTTCCTACGAGCAGTACTTC. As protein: CASSLYSGASYEQYF. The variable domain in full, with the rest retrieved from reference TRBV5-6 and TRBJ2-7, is DAGVTQSPTHLIKTRGQQVTLRCSPKSGHDTVSWYQQALGQGPQFIFQYYEEEERQRGNFPDRFSGHQFPNYSSELNVNALLLGDSALYLCASSLYSGASYEQYFGPGTRLTVT.

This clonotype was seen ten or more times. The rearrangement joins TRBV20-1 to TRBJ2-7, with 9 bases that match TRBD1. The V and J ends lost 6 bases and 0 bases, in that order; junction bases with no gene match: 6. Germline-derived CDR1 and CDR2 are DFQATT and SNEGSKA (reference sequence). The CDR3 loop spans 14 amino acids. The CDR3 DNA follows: TGCAGTGCAGCCGGACAGGGGACCTCCTACGAGCAGTACTTC. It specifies CSAAGQGTSYEQYF.

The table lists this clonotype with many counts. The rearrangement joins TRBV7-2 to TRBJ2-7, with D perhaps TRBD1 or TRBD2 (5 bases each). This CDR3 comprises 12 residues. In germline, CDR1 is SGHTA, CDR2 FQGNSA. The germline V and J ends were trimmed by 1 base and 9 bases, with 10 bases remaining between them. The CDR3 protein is CASSLDGTRQYF. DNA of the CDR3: TGTGCCAGCAGCTTAGATGGGACGAGGCAGTACTTC.